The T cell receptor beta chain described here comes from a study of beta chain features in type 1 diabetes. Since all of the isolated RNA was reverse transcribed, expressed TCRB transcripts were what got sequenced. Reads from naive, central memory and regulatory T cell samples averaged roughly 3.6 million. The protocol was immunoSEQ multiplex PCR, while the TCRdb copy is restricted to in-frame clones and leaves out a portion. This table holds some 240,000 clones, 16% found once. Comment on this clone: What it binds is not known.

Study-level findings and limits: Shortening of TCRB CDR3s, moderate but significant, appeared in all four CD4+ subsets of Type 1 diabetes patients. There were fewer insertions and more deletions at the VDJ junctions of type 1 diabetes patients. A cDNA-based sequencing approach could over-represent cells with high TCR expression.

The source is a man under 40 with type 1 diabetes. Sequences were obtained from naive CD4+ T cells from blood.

The CDR3 loop reads CSATASGTYNEQFF. Here the CDR3 DNA reads TGCAGCGCCACAGCCAGCGGTACCTACAATGAGCAGTTCTTC. The V call is TRBV29-1, the J call TRBJ2-1; TRBD2 might be the D (5 bases). The V gene lost 7 bases and the J gene lost 2 bases, with 15 bases spanning the gap. The germline V gene encodes CDR1 SQVTM and CDR2 ANQGSEA. CDR3 length: 14 amino acids.